This TCR beta chain was obtained from a study of T cells in localized non-small cell lung cancer. Findings and limits, study-wide: A median around 57 of the top 100 tumor clones appeared in adjacent lung. Among blood samples, higher T cell density accompanied longer overall survival. One tumor region alone was sequenced, and heterogeneity therefore remains possible.

This CDR3 is 12 amino acids long. Germline assignment: CDR1 MNHGY and CDR2 SAAAGT. The V end lost 6 bases, the J end lost 14 bases, and 17 bases lay between the germline ends. Atypia-free lung next to the tumor was sampled at least 2 cm from its margin. A remark on this clone: The antigen is not known.

Measured with immunoSEQ multiplex PCR; TCRdb has only the in-frame clones, and not every one. The data show 2,600 or so clones, with 30% to 40% seen just once and around 8% held by the top ten. The sample in question was normal lung tissue next to the tumor, obtained before any cancer treatment. V and J are TRBV6-8 and TRBJ2-1; D is possibly TRBD1 or TRBD2 (5 bases each). This receptor was identified in a man between 40 and 70 years old with stage II lung adenocarcinoma. The CDR3 DNA sequence: TGTGCCAGCAGGCCCCTCCGGGACGGTGAGTTCTTC. Translation gives CASRPLRDGEFF.